This T cell receptor (beta chain) was captured by sequencing in a study of blood T cells in healthy people across ages. Study-level background: Every two T cells gave about one barcoded beta molecule via template switching. General study findings and limits: Changes seen in expanded clonotypes were possibly confounded by donor CMV status left unknown. The fall in TCR beta diversity per million T cells was roughly linear with age.

Through a sample-barcoded 5' primer and a J-beta primer mix, a second PCR was run for 7 to 11 cycles. TCRdb re-called the 5' RACE reads with MiXCR, one entry per CDR3 protein. The sample yields about 600,000 distinct CDR3 sequences, 45% to 55% seen once. This clonotype was detected only once. Its cognate antigen is unknown. From germline, CDR1 is KGHSH and CDR2 LQKENI. CDR3 length: 15 amino acids. With 2 bases removed from V and 3 bases from J, the gap between germline ends came to 12 bases. Sequenced sample: blood. The chain recombines TRBV18 with TRBJ2-3, with D unresolved. This TCR was recovered from a man older than 75 in good health. CDR3 nucleotides: TGTGCCAGCTCACCAAGTCTGGCCGGGACAGATACGCAGTATTTT. It yields the protein CASSPSLAGTDTQYF.